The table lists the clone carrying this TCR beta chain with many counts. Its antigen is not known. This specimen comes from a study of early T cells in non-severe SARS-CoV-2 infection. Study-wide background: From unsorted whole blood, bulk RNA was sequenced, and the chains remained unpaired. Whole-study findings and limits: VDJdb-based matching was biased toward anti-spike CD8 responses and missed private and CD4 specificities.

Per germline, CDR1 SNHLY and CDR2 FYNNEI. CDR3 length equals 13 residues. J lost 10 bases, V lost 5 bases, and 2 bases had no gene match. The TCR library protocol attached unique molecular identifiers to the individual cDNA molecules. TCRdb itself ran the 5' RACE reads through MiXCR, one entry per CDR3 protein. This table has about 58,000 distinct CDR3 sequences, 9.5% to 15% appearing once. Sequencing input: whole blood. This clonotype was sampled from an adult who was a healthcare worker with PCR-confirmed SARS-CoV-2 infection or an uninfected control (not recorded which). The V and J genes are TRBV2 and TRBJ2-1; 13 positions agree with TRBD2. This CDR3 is CASSRLAGGEQFF. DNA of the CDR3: TGTGCCAGCAGTCGACTAGCGGGAGGAGAGCAGTTCTTC.